This T cell receptor beta chain was sequenced during a study of blood T cell repertoires in COVID-19. Across the whole study: Sample material is recorded as cDNA or gDNA derived from T cells, B-cell-depleted T cells, or PBMCs.

Participants, 18 to 89 years old, spanned about two dozen US areas. Assignments of participants to cohorts depended upon their own reported clinical history. The recovered donors of Cohort 3 showed two negative PCRs, clearance, or symptom resolution. Method: immunoSEQ multiplex PCR; TCRdb's copy keeps in-frame clones and lacks some. This sample yields a few hundred thousand clones, of which roughly 91% are seen a single time; under 2.5% belongs to the top ten. Material for sequencing was PBMCs or T cells enriched from blood (not recorded which). The source of this sequence is a woman aged 55 to 70 who had recovered from COVID-19.

The CDR3 region is CSVALVQAGNTIYF. For the CDR3, the DNA is TGCAGCGTTGCCCTGGTGCAGGCTGGAAACACCATATATTTT. This rearrangement joins TRBV29-1 to TRBJ1-3, with no clear D. CDR1 and CDR2 from the germline V gene are SQVTM and ANQGSEA. This CDR3 region has 14 residues. Deletions cut 4 bases from V and 2 bases from J, with 12 bases between.